One TCR beta chain is described in this entry. This entry is derived from a study of blood T cell repertoires in COVID-19. Looking at the study overall: The United States, Italy and Spain supplied acute and convalescent COVID-19 samples. Sources were T cells, B-cell-depleted T cells, or PBMCs; the material itself was cDNA or gDNA.

Methods used by the authors: Amplification with reference gene primers provided the estimates of nucleated cell counts. Repertoires were generated with immunoSEQ multiplex PCR, while TCRdb's copy carries only in-frame clones and drops some. The V and J calls and clone size come from that table; D and trimming were worked out from the DNA. In the table there are roughly 300,000 clones, almost 85% of which are singletons. CDR1 and CDR2 from the germline V gene are LNHDA and SQIVND (reference sequence). V gave up 7 bases and J gave up 5 bases, with 17 bases separating them. CDR3 size: 15 residues. The TCR originated in a human donor in a cohort sampled during active COVID-19. This chain uses TRBV19 with TRBJ1-4; D might be TRBD1 (5 bases). Sequencing used peripheral blood. The CDR3 sequence is CASTRGGDRNEKLFF. For the CDR3, the DNA is TGTGCCAGTACCCGGGGGGGGGATCGGAATGAAAAACTGTTTTTT.